The rows below give T cell receptor beta chains drawn from one sample of a study of blood T cell repertoires in COVID-19. Produced via immunoSEQ multiplex PCR; TCRdb's table is partial and in-frame only. This repertoire shows around 200,000 clones, around four fifths found once; its top ten account for around 18%. Sequencing input: peripheral blood. These receptors came from an elderly woman with active or convalescent COVID-19. CDR3s include the opening cysteine and the closing phenylalanine or tryptophan. D genes are given only for firm matches. Not every row has a clone size; where given, it reads once, few, many or a size class.

v_gene,d_gene,abundance,j_gene,CDR3nt,CDR3aa
TRBV2,.,few,TRBJ1-2,TGTGCCAGCAGTGAATTCGGGTCAGATGGCTACACCTTC,CASSEFGSDGYTF
TRBV28,TRBD2,.,TRBJ2-1,TGTGCCAGCAGTTTCTCACAGGGCTTCACCTATAGCGGGGGGGATCGCAACCACAATGAGCAGTTCTTC,CASSFSQGFTYSGGDRNHNEQFF
TRBV5-4,.,.,TRBJ2-7,TGTGCCAGCAATCAACACAGGTTGGACGAGCAGTACTTC,CASNQHRLDEQYF
TRBV2,.,.,TRBJ2-7,TGTGCCAGCAGCTCGGGGGGCGGGAACGAGCAGTACTTC,CASSSGGGNEQYF
TRBV29-1,.,.,TRBJ2-7,TGCAGCGTTCGGACACCCTCCTACGAGCAGTACTTC,CSVRTPSYEQYF
TRBV2,TRBD2,.,TRBJ2-5,TGTGCCAGCAGAAAGGAGCGGGGGGAGAAGGAGACCCAGTACTTC,CASRKERGEKETQYF
TRBV4-1,TRBD2,.,TRBJ2-1,TGCGCCAGCAGCCTCCGACTAGCGGGAGGGCCCTATGAGCAGTTCTTC,CASSLRLAGGPYEQFF
TRBV6-4,.,.,TRBJ1-2,TGTGCCAGCAGCGGGGACACTTCTAACTATGGCTACACCTTC,CASSGDTSNYGYTF
TRBV4-2,TRBD2,.,TRBJ2-7,TGTGCCAGCAGCCAAGTATCCGGGGGGCGGGGGGCCCACTACGAGCAGTACTTC,CASSQVSGGRGAHYEQYF
TRBV28,TRBD1,.,TRBJ1-5,TGTGCCAGCAGTCCCCCGGGACAGGGGGGAAATCAGCCCCAGCATTTT,CASSPPGQGGNQPQHF
TRBV5-1,.,.,TRBJ2-1,TGCGCCACCTCCGTAAACGAGTACAATGAGCAGTTCTTC,CATSVNEYNEQFF
TRBV11-2,TRBD1,few,TRBJ1-4,TGTGCCAGCAGCTTAGGGGACAGCAAGCCAACTCGTGAAAAACTGTTTTTT,CASSLGDSKPTREKLFF
TRBV4-1,.,.,TRBJ1-1,TGCGCCAGCAGCCAAGGCAGGATCGTTGAAGCTTTCTTT,CASSQGRIVEAFF
TRBV5-1,TRBD2,once,TRBJ2-5,TGCGCCAGCAGCTTCTACCCCGGGGGGCAAGAGACCCAGTACTTC,CASSFYPGGQETQYF
TRBV4-2,TRBD1,few,TRBJ1-1,TGTGCCAGCAGCCCCCATGACAGGGATCCTCTTGAAGCTTTCTTT,CASSPHDRDPLEAFF
TRBV18,TRBD2,.,TRBJ2-3,TGTGCCAGCTCACCGTTTGCGGGGGGGCCAACAGATACGCAGTATTTT,CASSPFAGGPTDTQYF
TRBV6-2/TRBV6-3,.,.,TRBJ1-1,TGTGCCAGCAGTCGAGTAACAGGGAACACTGAAGCTTTCTTT,CASSRVTGNTEAFF
TRBV19,TRBD2,.,TRBJ2-1,TGTGCCAGTAGTTTCATCCTAGCGGGGGTCACCAATGAGCAGTTCTTC,CASSFILAGVTNEQFF
TRBV5-6,.,few,TRBJ2-7,TGTGCCAGCAGCCCGGCGGTGAGTTCCTACGAGCAGTACTTC,CASSPAVSSYEQYF
TRBV4-3,TRBD2,.,TRBJ2-3,TGCGCCAGCAGCCATACGGGACTACTCACAGATACGCAGTATTTT,CASSHTGLLTDTQYF
TRBV9,.,.,TRBJ1-2,TGTGCCAGCAGCTCGGGGGGGCGTCAATCCTATGGCTACACCTTC,CASSSGGRQSYGYTF
TRBV10-3,.,once,TRBJ2-1,TGTGCCATCAGCGAGAACAAGGACAGCCATCAGTTCTTC,CAISENKDSHQFF
TRBV7-3,.,.,TRBJ2-3,TGTGCCAGCAGCTTAGGGGCAGCAACAGATACGCAGTATTTT,CASSLGAATDTQYF
TRBV5-1,TRBD2,.,TRBJ2-7,TGCGCCAGCAGCTTGGGGTCGAGCGGGGGAGGCGAGCAGTACTTC,CASSLGSSGGGEQYF
TRBV6-4,.,.,TRBJ2-2,TGTGCCACCGGGGGTCGAGGGAACACCGGGGAGCTGTTTTTT,CATGGRGNTGELFF